This entry lists 5 T cell receptor beta chains sequenced from one sample in a study of cytomegalovirus exposure and HLA in healthy donors. PCR used 60 Vbeta primers and 13 Jbeta primers. Generated by immunoSEQ multiplex PCR, the TCRdb table keeps only in-frame clones and is missing some. This repertoire shows roughly 120,000 clones, around 80% found once; its top ten account for around 0.92%. Sequencing used PBMCs. These receptors all stem from a human donor in good health.

CDR3: CASGLDGRAFF. DNA for the CDR3: TGTGCCAGCGGCTTAGATGGGCGAGCTTTCTTT. The genes are TRBV28 and TRBJ1-1; D not resolved. The CDR3 sequence is 11 residues long. Per the germline V gene, CDR1 is MDHEN and CDR2 is SYDVKM. Trimming took off 8 bases at V and 10 bases at J, with 14 bases between the two ends.

The CDR3 DNA sequence: TGTGCCAGCAGTTACGGGGGGAGCAATCAGCCCCAGCATTTT. Residues: CASSYGGSNQPQHF. The V gene is TRBV27, the J gene TRBJ1-5, with a weak D call TRBD1 (5 bases). Germline V lookup: CDR1 MNHEY, CDR2 SMNVEV (reference sequence). Trimming cost V 4 bases and J 1 base, with 8 bases left between them. The CDR3 loop spans 14 amino acids.

The chain employs TRBV9 and TRBJ1-3; weak D call: TRBD1 (5 bases). Trimming removed 0 bases from V and 2 bases from J, with 12 bases in between. In germline, CDR1 is SGDLS, CDR2 YYNGEE. CDR3 length: 16 amino acids. The chain's CDR3 is CASSVAVRGAGNTIYF. CDR3 nucleotide sequence: TGTGCCAGCAGCGTAGCTGTACGGGGGGCTGGAAACACCATATATTTT.

The chain has TRBV4-1 and TRBJ2-1, with 9 positions matching TRBD1. The CDR3 has 17 residues. V shed 0 bases and J 6 bases; nucleotides not matched to a gene: 9. Germline-derived CDR1 and CDR2 are MGHRA and YSYEKL. CDR3 loop: CASSQDPRTGVANEQFF. CDR3 sequence (DNA): TGCGCCAGCAGCCAAGACCCTAGGACAGGGGTCGCCAATGAGCAGTTCTTC.

CDR3 in DNA: TGTGCCAGCAGCACCCGGGACAGGGGGCCCTTCTTTGAGTTCTTC. Translating it yields CASSTRDRGPFFEFF. The J gene is TRBJ2-1, the V gene TRBV5-5; TRBD1 matches at 12 bases. Germline V gene lookup returns CDR1 SGHKS and CDR2 YYEKEE (reference sequence). The CDR3 runs to 15 residues. V was pared by 4 bases and J by 14 bases, with 13 bases of the junction left unmatched.